A single T cell receptor beta chain is shown here with its context. Some clones are missing from TCRdb's copy, which holds only in-frame ones; the method was immunoSEQ multiplex PCR. Of approximately 100,000 clones listed, roughly 84% are singletons. This entry comes from a study of blood T cell repertoires in COVID-19. The V gene's germline CDR1 is KGHSH and CDR2 LQKENI. Trimming shortened V by 8 bases and J by 5 bases, and 12 bases separated the two germline ends. CDR3 length equals 13 residues. The clonotype was recovered from a man in his fifties or sixties with acute or convalescent COVID-19. Sequences were obtained from peripheral blood. This sequence joins TRBV18 and TRBJ1-4, with D tentatively TRBD1 (6 bases). This chain's CDR3 is CASHNRVNEKLFF. CDR3 nucleotide sequence: TGTGCCAGCCACAACAGGGTGAATGAAAAACTGTTTTTT.